This TCR beta chain appears in the sequencing data of a study of cytomegalovirus exposure and HLA in healthy donors. The study's findings and limits: Both high specificity and high sensitivity reportedly marked the classifier's diagnosis of cytomegalovirus status. Associated with HLA alleles at 0.05 false discovery rate in a later analysis were 16,951 TCR beta sequences.

The study ran its PCR with 60 Vbeta and 13 Jbeta primers. In the authors' methods: Roughly 73 million unique TCR beta chains, approximately 11 million of them shared, were counted by a later analysis. The assay was immunoSEQ multiplex PCR, and TCRdb's table has in-frame clones only and misses some. V, J and clone size are taken as reported in that table, and D and trimming were inferred from the DNA itself. The sample includes 200,000 or so clones, around 81% of them seen just once. The germline V gene has CDR1 MNHEY and CDR2 SMNVEV (reference sequence). Trimming took off 10 bases at V and 0 bases at J, with 23 bases between the two ends. There are 17 residues in the CDR3. In regard to this clone: Its antigen is as yet unknown.

The chain combines TRBV27 with TRBJ2-3; TRBD1 might be the D (7 bases). Specimen: PBMCs. This TCR was recovered from a woman aged 18-30 years in good health and CMV-seropositive. CDR3 region: CATLGQPEGSSTDTQYF. Written as DNA, the CDR3 is TGTGCCACACTGGGACAGCCGGAGGGTTCTAGCACAGATACGCAGTATTTT.